The 7 T cell receptor beta chains given below trace back to one sample, sequenced in a study of T cells in Graves' hyperthyroidism and ophthalmopathy. RNA transcripts served as the template for amplifying TCR beta CDR3 regions. A set of HTBI primers served as the primers for a first-round RT-PCR of the TCR CDR3. TCRdb called the multiplex PCR reads again in MiXCR, with one record for every CDR3 protein. The sample has fewer than 700,000 distinct CDR3 sequences; 15% to 20% are singletons. The specimen was blood. These receptors came from a young woman with Graves' hyperthyroidism.

The chain links TRBV7-9 to TRBJ2-6; unclear D gene. CDR3 length: 16 residues. With 4 bases removed from V and 4 bases from J, the gap between germline ends came to 14 bases. Germline CDR1 reads SEHNR; CDR2 reads FQNEAQ (reference sequence). In DNA form, the CDR3 reads TGTGCCAGCAGCTGGCACCGCCAATCGGGGGCCAACGTCCTGACTTTC. Translating gives CASSWHRQSGANVLTF.

The chain links TRBV5-1 to TRBJ1-1, with D perhaps TRBD1 (5 bases). Germline V gene lookup returns CDR1 SGHRS and CDR2 YFSETQ. V was cut by 5 bases and J by 6 bases, with 17 bases left in between. The CDR3 contains 14 residues. CDR3 loop: CASRITDSNAEAFF. The DNA for the CDR3 is TGCGCCAGCAGAATTACTGACAGCAACGCTGAAGCTTTCTTT. The whole variable domain, filled in from reference TRBV5-1 and TRBJ1-1, reads KAGVTQTPRYLIKTRGQQVTLSCSPISGHRSVSWYQQTPGQGLQFLFEYFSETQRNKGNFPGRFSGRQFSNSRSEMNVSTLELGDSALYLCASRITDSNAEAFFGQGTRLTVV.

In this sample, this clonotype turned up many times. J is TRBJ2-7 and V is TRBV5-6; 7 bases are a match to TRBD2. From germline, CDR1 is SGHDT and CDR2 YYEEEE. After removal of 2 bases from V and 7 bases from J, the junction contained 6 bases not matched to a gene. This CDR3 is 13 amino acids long. The CDR3 is CASSFSGAGEQYF. The CDR3 DNA sequence: TGTGCCAGCAGCTTTAGCGGAGCGGGAGAGCAGTACTTC.

This clonotype was counted ten times or more. The chain combines TRBV28 with TRBJ2-3, with D perhaps given as TRBD1 or TRBD2 (5 bases each). The CDR3 is made up of 14 amino acids. Trimming left V 3 bases short and J 1 base short, with 8 bases between. Germline CDR1 and CDR2: MDHEN and SYDVKM. The CDR3 reads CASSFVGGTDTQYF. CDR3 sequence (DNA): TGTGCCAGCAGTTTTGTGGGGGGCACAGATACGCAGTATTTT.

This clonotype has a count of ten or more. The V gene is TRBV12-3 or TRBV12-4, the J gene TRBJ1-4, with D tentatively TRBD1 (6 bases). V was pared by 7 bases and J by 11 bases, with 17 bases between. The CDR3 length is 13 residues. DNA of the CDR3: TGTGCCAGCATGGGAGGGGCTCAGGGGAAACTGTTTTTT. Translated: CASMGGAQGKLFF.

This clonotype was detected many times. This chain links TRBV7-2 with TRBJ2-3; 13 bases agree with TRBD2. Germline V CDR1 and CDR2: SGHTA, FQGNSA. The CDR3 sequence is 19 residues long. Germline trimming cut 3 bases from V and 6 bases from J; bases unmatched to any gene: 15. The CDR3 DNA follows: TGTGCCAGCAGCTTGTATGGTGGACTAGCGGGAGTCGGGGGGGATACGCAGTATTTT. Its translation: CASSLYGGLAGVGGDTQYF.

The rearrangement joins TRBV6-4 to TRBJ2-2; D is possibly TRBD2 (6 bases). Germline assignment: CDR1 MRHNA and CDR2 SNTAGT. Trimming took 0 bases from V and 6 from J, leaving 14 bases between them. The CDR3 spans 16 residues. The CDR3: CASSDSISGDAGELFF. CDR3 nucleotide sequence: TGTGCCAGCAGTGACTCGATCTCGGGAGATGCCGGGGAGCTGTTTTTT.